This passage covers 23 T cell receptor beta chains from one sample sequenced in a study of identical twins. Using its own MiXCR run on the 5' RACE reads, TCRdb lists one record per CDR3 protein. The sample consists of hundreds of thousands of distinct CDR3 sequences, 8% to 9% of them appearing once. Separately, the same data were catalogued under a study of yellow fever vaccine responses in identical twins.

The sequenced sample was PBMCs. The source is a woman between 18 and 29 years old in good health.

The V and J genes are TRBV6-2 or TRBV6-3 and TRBJ2-7; maybe TRBD1 (5 bases). There are 15 residues in the CDR3. The V gene's germline CDR1 is MNHEY and CDR2 SVGEGT. The germline V and J ends were trimmed by 2 bases and 1 base, with 12 bases remaining between them. This CDR3 reads CASSYQTAGSYEQYF. CDR3 sequence (DNA): TGTGCCAGCAGTTACCAGACAGCCGGGTCCTACGAGCAGTACTTC.

In this sample, this clonotype turned up a few times. The chain joins TRBV18 to TRBJ2-2; D could derive from TRBD1 or TRBD2 (5 bases each). Trimming removed 4 bases from V and 4 bases from J, with 10 bases in between. The CDR3 is 14 residues long. In germline, CDR1 is KGHSH, CDR2 LQKENI. The chain's CDR3 is CASSLGRFTGELFF. For the CDR3, the DNA is TGTGCCAGCTCACTGGGACGCTTCACCGGGGAGCTGTTTTTT. Drawing the rest from reference TRBV18 and TRBJ2-2, the complete variable domain is NAGVMQNPRHLVRRRGQEARLRCSPMKGHSHVYWYRQLPEEGLKFMVYLQKENIIDESGMPKERFSAEFPKEGPSILRIQQVVRGDSAAYFCASSLGRFTGELFFGEGSRLTVL.

This clonotype came up a few times. The gene calls are TRBV12-3 or TRBV12-4 and TRBJ1-3, with 8 bases that match TRBD1. V shed 5 bases and J 0 bases; nucleotides not matched to a gene: 3. The CDR3 is made up of 15 amino acids. CDR3 protein: CASSPGTGSGNTIYF. The CDR3 DNA reads as TGTGCCAGCAGTCCCGGGACAGGCTCTGGAAACACCATATATTTT.

This chain joins TRBV5-6 and TRBJ2-1; 15 nucleotides agree with TRBD2. Germline CDR1 is SGHDT and CDR2 is YYEEEE. This CDR3 comprises 16 residues. Trimming took 4 bases from V and 7 from J; bases not matched to a gene: 6. DNA for the CDR3: TGTGCCAGCAGCAGTATGGGACTAGCGGGGGGAAATGAGCAGTTCTTC. Residues: CASSSMGLAGGNEQFF.

The rearrangement uses TRBV7-9 and TRBJ2-1; no firm D call. Per the germline V gene, CDR1 is SEHNR and CDR2 is FQNEAQ (reference sequence). The CDR3 totals 13 residues. V was clipped by 8 bases and J by 3 bases, with 11 bases between them. The CDR3 protein is CASWGSDYNEQFF. The CDR3 DNA reads TGTGCCAGCTGGGGTTCCGACTACAATGAGCAGTTCTTC.

The V call is TRBV21-1, the J call TRBJ2-3; the table assigns TRBD2, which was not confirmed against the DNA. TRBV21-1 is described as a pseudogene. The CDR3 has 16 residues. CDR3 in DNA: TGTGCCAGCAGCGAGGGCCCCCTAATGCTCCCAGATACGCAGTATTTT. It codes for CASSEGPLMLPDTQYF.

In this sample, this clonotype turned up many times. This rearrangement joins TRBV20-1 to TRBJ2-2, with TRBD1 matching 7 bases. The germline gives CDR1 DFQATT, CDR2 SNEGSKA (reference sequence). The trim removed 6 bases at V and 8 bases at J, leaving 15 bases unmatched. The CDR3 consists of 15 residues. The CDR3 sequence is CSATTGAGRVGELFF. The CDR3 DNA sequence: TGCAGTGCGACAACAGGGGCCGGGCGGGTAGGGGAGCTGTTTTTT.

The chain employs TRBV6-1 and TRBJ2-3; D is uncertain. Germline values: CDR1 MNHNS, CDR2 SASEGT. The CDR3 contains 13 residues. Deletions cut 0 bases from V and 8 bases from J, with 9 bases between. The CDR3 DNA reads TGTGCCAGCAGTGAAGCGCGCGGCGGTACGCAGTATTTT. Translated, it gives CASSEARGGTQYF.

The V call is TRBV5-7, the J call TRBJ2-1; D is undetermined. TRBV5-7 is sorted into the ORF group, with uncertain function. The CDR3 covers 17 residues. The ends were cut back, 4 bases at V and 2 bases at J, with 19 bases in the middle. CDR3 coding DNA: TGTGCCAGCAGCCCCGGGCTAGGGTCCAACGCCTACAATGAGCAGTTCTTC. This codes for CASSPGLGSNAYNEQFF.

This clonotype was seen many times. The rearrangement joins TRBV14 to TRBJ2-7; 9 bases are a match to TRBD2. Trimming took 0 bases from V and 4 from J; bases not matched to a gene: 7. The CDR3 consists of 16 residues. The germline V gene has CDR1 SGHDN and CDR2 FVKESK. The CDR3 protein is CASSQEIWTSVYEQYF. The CDR3 DNA sequence: TGTGCCAGCAGCCAAGAGATCTGGACTAGCGTATACGAGCAGTACTTC.

This clonotype was seen repeatedly, ten times or more. CDR3 nucleotide sequence: TGCAGTGCCTCTCCAGGACAGGGGTCAGAGACCCAGTACTTC. This codes for CSASPGQGSETQYF. J is TRBJ2-5 and V is TRBV20-1; 9 bases line up with TRBD1. With V trimmed by 6 bases and J by 4 bases, 9 bases remained unmatched. This CDR3 is 14 amino acids long. Germline assignment: CDR1 DFQATT and CDR2 SNEGSKA (reference sequence).

The rearrangement joins TRBV18 to TRBJ2-5; tentatively, D is TRBD2 (6 bases). Trimming took 4 bases from V and 1 from J, leaving 13 bases between them. CDR3 length: 15 residues. Germline V gives CDR1 KGHSH, CDR2 LQKENI. In DNA form, the CDR3 reads TGTGCCAGCTCACTTTCACCGGGACTCCAAGAGACCCAGTACTTC. It encodes CASSLSPGLQETQYF. The entire variable domain, with the rest obtained from reference TRBV18 and TRBJ2-5, is as follows: NAGVMQNPRHLVRRRGQEARLRCSPMKGHSHVYWYRQLPEEGLKFMVYLQKENIIDESGMPKERFSAEFPKEGPSILRIQQVVRGDSAAYFCASSLSPGLQETQYFGPGTRLLVL.

This clonotype was picked up a small number of times. The chain carries TRBV25-1 and TRBJ2-5; the D is unclear. V lost 4 bases to trimming and J lost 0 bases, with 15 bases between them. Germline V gene data show CDR1 as MGHDK and CDR2 as SYGVNS. The CDR3 has 16 amino acids. CDR3 residues: CASSAPRRTYQETQYF. CDR3 sequence (DNA): TGTGCCAGCAGTGCCCCCCGACGGACGTACCAAGAGACCCAGTACTTC. The full variable domain, with the rest looked up from reference TRBV25-1 and TRBJ2-5, is EADIYQTPRYLVIGTGKKITLECSQTMGHDKMYWYQQDPGMELHLIHYSYGVNSTEKGDLSSESTVSRIRTEHFPLTLESARPSHTSQYLCASSAPRRTYQETQYFGPGTRLLVL.

This clonotype was recorded a few times. The gene calls are TRBV20-1 and TRBJ2-1, with D unclear. Germline CDR1 reads DFQATT; CDR2 reads SNEGSKA (reference sequence). The CDR3 covers 13 residues. Trimming removed 1 base at V and 4 bases at J, with 8 bases between. This CDR3 is CSARGPTYNEQFF. Written as DNA, the CDR3 is TGCAGTGCTAGAGGACCCACTTACAATGAGCAGTTCTTC.

J is TRBJ2-7 and V is TRBV7-9; 8 bases match TRBD2. J was trimmed by 5 bases and V by 7 bases; bases with no gene match: 10. There are 14 residues in the CDR3. In germline, CDR1 is SEHNR, CDR2 FQNEAQ (reference sequence). The CDR3 DNA is TGTGCCAGCATCGCCGGGACTAGAGTAGACGAGCAGTACTTC. Encoded protein: CASIAGTRVDEQYF.

This clonotype was seen many times. The chain couples TRBV6-5 to TRBJ1-2, with 11 nucleotides matching TRBD1. J lost 7 bases, V lost 2 bases, and 6 bases had no gene match. The CDR3 has 15 amino acids. The V gene's germline CDR1 is MNHEY and CDR2 SVGAGI. The CDR3 region is CASSYPGTGGRGYTF. CDR3 sequence (DNA): TGTGCCAGCAGTTACCCCGGGACAGGGGGACGTGGCTACACCTTC.

This clonotype occurred many times. CDR3 in amino acids: CASSPGGIPDTQYF. The CDR3 bases are TGTGCCAGCAGCCCAGGGGGAATCCCAGATACGCAGTATTTT. J is TRBJ2-3 and V is TRBV7-9; 7 bases match TRBD1. Germline CDR1 reads SEHNR; CDR2 reads FQNEAQ (reference sequence). J gave up 4 bases and V 5 bases, and 6 bases lay outside the gene matches. This CDR3 has 14 residues. Full variable domain (rest looked up from reference TRBV7-9 and TRBJ2-3): DTGVSQNPRHKITKRGQNVTFRCDPISEHNRLYWYRQTLGQGPEFLTYFQNEAQLEKSRLLSDRFSAERPKGSFSTLEIQRTEQGDSAMYLCASSPGGIPDTQYFGPGTRLTVL.

V and J are TRBV7-9 and TRBJ2-7; D unresolved. Germline V gives CDR1 SEHNR, CDR2 FQNEAQ (reference sequence). The CDR3 loop spans 14 amino acids. Between the trimmed V and J ends, which lost 3 bases and 5 bases, there was a span of 14 bases. The CDR3: CASSLELTPNEQYF. Written as DNA, the CDR3 is TGTGCCAGCAGCTTGGAGCTGACTCCTAACGAGCAGTACTTC.

This clonotype was counted between two and nine times. The V gene is TRBV2, the J gene TRBJ2-7; possibly TRBD2 for D (7 bases). Germline CDR1 reads SNHLY; CDR2 reads FYNNEI. The CDR3 totals 14 residues. Trimming took off 6 bases at V and 3 bases at J, with 15 bases between the two ends. CDR3 nucleotide sequence: TGTGCCAGCAGAGGAGGGGGGGATGGCTACGAGCAGTACTTC. Translation gives CASRGGGDGYEQYF.

The chain carries TRBV20-1 and TRBJ2-1; D uncertain. Looked up from germline, CDR1 is DFQATT and CDR2 is SNEGSKA (reference sequence). Trimming pared 6 bases from V and 8 bases from J, leaving 17 bases between. The CDR3 has 13 residues. The CDR3 DNA follows: TGCAGTGCCAATTGGGAACCCGAGGATGAGCAGTTCTTC. Protein: CSANWEPEDEQFF.

This chain connects TRBV11-3 to TRBJ2-7, with D uncertain. The CDR3 totals 15 residues. Germline lookup yields CDR1 SGHNT and CDR2 YENEEA. Trimming took off 0 bases at V and 3 bases at J, with 12 bases between the two ends. CDR3 coding DNA: TGTGCCAGCAGCTTAGATGGATCGGTTAACTACGAGCAGTACTTC. Its translation: CASSLDGSVNYEQYF.

This clonotype came up many times. This chain links TRBV27 with TRBJ2-2; unclear D gene. This CDR3 is built from 16 residues. Germline V gene lookup returns CDR1 MNHEY and CDR2 SMNVEV (reference sequence). V lost 0 bases and J 4 bases, leaving 12 bases between the germline ends. Written as DNA, the CDR3 is TGTGCCAGCAGTTTATCGTTTCGATATACCACCGGGGAGCTGTTTTTT. This codes for CASSLSFRYTTGELFF.

This clonotype was counted at least ten times. The chain uses TRBV12-3 or TRBV12-4 and TRBJ2-2; D remains ambiguous. The CDR3 runs to 15 residues. V was cut by 5 bases and J by 6 bases, with 16 bases left in between. The DNA for the CDR3 is TGTGCCAGCAGTCAAGGCAGTGGGGTTGCCGGGGAGCTGTTTTTT. It is translated as CASSQGSGVAGELFF.